What follows is one TCR beta chain and its context. These data come from a study of human T cells and chemical hapten exposure. TCRdb recomputed calls from the RACE reads with MiXCR, one row per CDR3 protein. In the table there are 75,000 to 100,000 distinct CDR3 sequences, roughly an eighth of which are singletons. Time point noted: patch test 1, 2 weeks after DPC sensitization. The treatment denotes: therapeutic diphenylcyclopropenone sensitization with weekly scalp DPC. The V gene's germline CDR1 is SGHNT and CDR2 YYREEE (reference sequence). The V and J ends lost 0 bases and 2 bases respectively, with 14 bases between them. This CDR3 region has 16 residues.

The V call is TRBV5-4, the J call TRBJ1-2; unclear D gene. The sample here was whole blood, taken in connection with sensitization to the hapten diphenylcyclopropenone (DPC). The TCR comes from a woman aged 40 to 55 with alopecia areata. Some clones in this sample may be carry-over from other donors' samples. The CDR3: CASSLEGQAANYGYTF. CDR3 sequence (DNA): TGTGCCAGCAGCTTGGAAGGTCAGGCAGCGAACTATGGCTACACCTTC.